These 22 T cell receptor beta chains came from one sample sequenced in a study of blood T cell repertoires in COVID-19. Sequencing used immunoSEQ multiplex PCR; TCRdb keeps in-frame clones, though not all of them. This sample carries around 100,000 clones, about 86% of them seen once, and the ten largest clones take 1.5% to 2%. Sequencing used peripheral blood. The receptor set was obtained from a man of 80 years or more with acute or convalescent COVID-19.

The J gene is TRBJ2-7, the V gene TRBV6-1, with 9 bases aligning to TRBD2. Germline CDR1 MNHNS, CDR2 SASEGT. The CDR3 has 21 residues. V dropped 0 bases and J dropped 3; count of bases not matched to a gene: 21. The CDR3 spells CASSEASLGVSGSPSIYEQYF. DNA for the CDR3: TGTGCCAGCAGTGAAGCTAGTCTGGGGGTTAGCGGGAGCCCTTCCATCTACGAGCAGTACTTC.

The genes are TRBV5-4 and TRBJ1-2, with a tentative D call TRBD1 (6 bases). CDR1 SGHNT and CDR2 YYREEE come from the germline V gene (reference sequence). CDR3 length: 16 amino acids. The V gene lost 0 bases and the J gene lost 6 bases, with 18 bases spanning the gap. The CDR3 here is CASSLALRGNVNGYTF. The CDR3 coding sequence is TGTGCCAGCAGCTTGGCTCTTAGGGGGAATGTGAATGGCTACACCTTC.

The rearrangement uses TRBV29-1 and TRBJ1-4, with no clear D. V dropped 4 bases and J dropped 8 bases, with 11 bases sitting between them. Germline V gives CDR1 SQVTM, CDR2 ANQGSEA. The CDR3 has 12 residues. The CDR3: CSVGNLGEKLFF. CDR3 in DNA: TGCAGCGTTGGAAATCTAGGAGAAAAACTGTTTTTT.

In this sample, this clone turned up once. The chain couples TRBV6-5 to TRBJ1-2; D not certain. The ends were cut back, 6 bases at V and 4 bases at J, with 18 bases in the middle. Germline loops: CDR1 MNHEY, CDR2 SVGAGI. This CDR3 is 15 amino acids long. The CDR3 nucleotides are TGTGCCAGCAGCGTGCTCGGTAGTAGTAGCTATGGCTACACCTTC. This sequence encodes CASSVLGSSSYGYTF.

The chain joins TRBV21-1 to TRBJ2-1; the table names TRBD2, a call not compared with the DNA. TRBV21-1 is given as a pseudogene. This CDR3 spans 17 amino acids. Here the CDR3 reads CASGLIRLALVDNEQFF. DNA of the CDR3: TGTGCCAGCGGCCTGATAAGGCTAGCGCTCGTCGACAATGAGCAGTTCTTC.

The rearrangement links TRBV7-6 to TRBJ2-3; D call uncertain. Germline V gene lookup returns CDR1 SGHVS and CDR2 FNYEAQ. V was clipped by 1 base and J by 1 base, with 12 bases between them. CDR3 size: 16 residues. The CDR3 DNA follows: TGTGCCAGCAGCTTAGGTACGGGTTCACGCACAGATACGCAGTATTTT. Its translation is CASSLGTGSRTDTQYF.

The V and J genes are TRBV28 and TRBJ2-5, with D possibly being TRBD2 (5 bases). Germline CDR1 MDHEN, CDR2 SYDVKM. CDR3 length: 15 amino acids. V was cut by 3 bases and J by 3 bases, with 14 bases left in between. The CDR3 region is CASSFGGRGEETQYF. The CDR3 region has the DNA TGTGCCAGCAGTTTTGGTGGGAGAGGTGAAGAGACCCAGTACTTC.

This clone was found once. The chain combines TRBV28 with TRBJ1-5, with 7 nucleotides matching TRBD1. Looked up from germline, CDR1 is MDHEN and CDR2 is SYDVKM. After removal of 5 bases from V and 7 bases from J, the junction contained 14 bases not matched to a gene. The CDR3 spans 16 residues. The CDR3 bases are TGTGCCAGCAGTACCCAACAAAGGACAGGAAGGCAGCCCCAGCATTTT. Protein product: CASSTQQRTGRQPQHF.

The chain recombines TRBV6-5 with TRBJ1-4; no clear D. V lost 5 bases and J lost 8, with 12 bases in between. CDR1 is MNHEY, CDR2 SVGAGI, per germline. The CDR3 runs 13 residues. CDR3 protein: CASSPGYWEKLFF. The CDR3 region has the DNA TGTGCCAGCAGTCCAGGTTATTGGGAAAAACTGTTTTTT.

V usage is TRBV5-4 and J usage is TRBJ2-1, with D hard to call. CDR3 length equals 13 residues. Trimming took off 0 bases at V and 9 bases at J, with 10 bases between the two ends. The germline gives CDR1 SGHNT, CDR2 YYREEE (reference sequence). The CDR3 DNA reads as TGTGCCAGCAGCTTGGGGAGACGGAGTGAGCAGTTCTTC. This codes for CASSLGRRSEQFF. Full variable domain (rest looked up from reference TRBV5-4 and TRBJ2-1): ETGVTQSPTHLIKTRGQQVTLRCSSQSGHNTVSWYQQALGQGPQFIFQYYREEENGRGNFPPRFSGLQFPNYSSELNVNALELDDSALYLCASSLGRRSEQFFGPGTRLTVL.

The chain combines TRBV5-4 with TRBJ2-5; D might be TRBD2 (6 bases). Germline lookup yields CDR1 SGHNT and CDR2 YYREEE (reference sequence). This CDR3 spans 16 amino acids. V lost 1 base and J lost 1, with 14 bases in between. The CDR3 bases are TGTGCCAGCAGCTTGCGTAATAGCGGTCGCCAAGAGACCCAGTACTTC. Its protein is CASSLRNSGRQETQYF.

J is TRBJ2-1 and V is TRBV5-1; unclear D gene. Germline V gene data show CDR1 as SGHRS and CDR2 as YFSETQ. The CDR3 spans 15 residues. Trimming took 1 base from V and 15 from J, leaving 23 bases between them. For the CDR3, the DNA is TGCGCCAGCAGCTTGACAGATACCCCCTCGTATGATCGGTTCTTC. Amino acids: CASSLTDTPSYDRFF.

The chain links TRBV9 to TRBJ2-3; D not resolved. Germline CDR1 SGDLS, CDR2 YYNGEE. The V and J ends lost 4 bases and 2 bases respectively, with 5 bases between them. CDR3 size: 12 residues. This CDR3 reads CASSRVTDTQYF. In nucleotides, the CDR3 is TGTGCCAGCAGCCGAGTCACAGATACGCAGTATTTT. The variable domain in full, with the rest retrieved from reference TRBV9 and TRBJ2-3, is DSGVTQTPKHLITATGQRVTLRCSPRSGDLSVYWYQQSLDQGLQFLIQYYNGEERAKGNILERFSAQQFPDLHSELNLSSLELGDSALYFCASSRVTDTQYFGPGTRLTVL.

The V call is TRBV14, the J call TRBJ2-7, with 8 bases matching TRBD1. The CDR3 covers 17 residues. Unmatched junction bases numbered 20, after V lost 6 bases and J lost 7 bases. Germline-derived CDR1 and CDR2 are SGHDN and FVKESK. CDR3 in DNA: TGTGCCAGCAGTCCTGGACAGGGTCGGGCGGGAAGCTGGGAGCAGTACTTC. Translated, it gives CASSPGQGRAGSWEQYF. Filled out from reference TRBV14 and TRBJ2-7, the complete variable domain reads EAGVTQFPSHSVIEKGQTVTLRCDPISGHDNLYWYRRVMGKEIKFLLHFVKESKQDESGMPNNRFLAERTGGTYSTLKVQPAELEDSGVYFCASSPGQGRAGSWEQYFGPGTRLTVT.

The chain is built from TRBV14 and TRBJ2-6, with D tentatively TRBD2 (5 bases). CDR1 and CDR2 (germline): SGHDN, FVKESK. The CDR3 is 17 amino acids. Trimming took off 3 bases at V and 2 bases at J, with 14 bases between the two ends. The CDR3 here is CASSQVPRGPGANVLTF. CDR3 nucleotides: TGTGCCAGCAGCCAGGTCCCTCGAGGGCCTGGGGCCAACGTCCTGACTTTC.

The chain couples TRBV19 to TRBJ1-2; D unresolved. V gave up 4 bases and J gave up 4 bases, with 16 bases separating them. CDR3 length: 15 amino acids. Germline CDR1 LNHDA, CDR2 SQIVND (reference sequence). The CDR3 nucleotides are TGTGCCAGTAGTACCCGGCCGCGCGGCTCCTATGGCTACACCTTC. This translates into CASSTRPRGSYGYTF.

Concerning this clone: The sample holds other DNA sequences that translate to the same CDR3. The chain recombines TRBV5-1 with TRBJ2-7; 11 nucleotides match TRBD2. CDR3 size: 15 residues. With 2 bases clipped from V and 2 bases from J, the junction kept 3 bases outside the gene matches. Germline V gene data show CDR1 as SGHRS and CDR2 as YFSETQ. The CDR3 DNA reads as TGCGCCAGCAGCTTAACTAGCGGGAGTACCTACGAGCAGTACTTC. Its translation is CASSLTSGSTYEQYF. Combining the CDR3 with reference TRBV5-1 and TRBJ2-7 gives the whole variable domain KAGVTQTPRYLIKTRGQQVTLSCSPISGHRSVSWYQQTPGQGLQFLFEYFSETQRNKGNFPGRFSGRQFSNSRSEMNVSTLELGDSALYLCASSLTSGSTYEQYFGPGTRLTVT.

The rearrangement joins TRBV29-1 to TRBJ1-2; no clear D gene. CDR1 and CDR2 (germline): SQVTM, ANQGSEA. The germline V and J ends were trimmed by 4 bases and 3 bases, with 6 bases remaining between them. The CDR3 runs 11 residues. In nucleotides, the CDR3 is TGCAGCGTTGGGACTGACTATGGCTACACCTTC. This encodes CSVGTDYGYTF.

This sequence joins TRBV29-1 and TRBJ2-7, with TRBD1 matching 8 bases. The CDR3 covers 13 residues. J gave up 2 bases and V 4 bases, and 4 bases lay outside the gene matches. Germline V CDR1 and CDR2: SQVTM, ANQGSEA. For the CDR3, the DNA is TGCAGCGTTGGAGGACAGGGCCCCTACGAGCAGTACTTC. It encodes CSVGGQGPYEQYF.

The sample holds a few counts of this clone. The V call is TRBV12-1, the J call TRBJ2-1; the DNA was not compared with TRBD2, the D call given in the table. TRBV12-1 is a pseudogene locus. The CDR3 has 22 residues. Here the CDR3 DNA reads TGTGCCAGCAGCTTTGCGCAAAACCCTATCAGTGGGGGGGAGGTGCGGTACAATGAGCAGTTCTTC. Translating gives CASSFAQNPISGGEVRYNEQFF.

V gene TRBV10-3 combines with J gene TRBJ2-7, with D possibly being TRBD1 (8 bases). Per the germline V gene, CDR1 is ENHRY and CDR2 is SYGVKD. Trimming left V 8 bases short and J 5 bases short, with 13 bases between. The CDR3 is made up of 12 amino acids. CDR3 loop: CAIGQGGNEQYF. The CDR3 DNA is TGTGCCATCGGACAGGGAGGGAACGAGCAGTACTTC.

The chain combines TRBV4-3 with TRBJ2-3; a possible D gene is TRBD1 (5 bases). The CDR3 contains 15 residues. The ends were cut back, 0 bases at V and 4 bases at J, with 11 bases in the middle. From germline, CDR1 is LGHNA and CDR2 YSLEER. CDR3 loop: CASSQDYRRADTQYF. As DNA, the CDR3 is TGCGCCAGCAGCCAAGATTACAGGCGCGCAGATACGCAGTATTTT.